The sequence of this T cell receptor (beta chain) was determined in a study of vaccination and CD4 T cells after COVID-19 (dated by TCRdb to the early 2020s). In terms of the full investigation: SARS-CoV-2 positivity had been established in the convalescent patients by nasal swab PCR, and mild disease was recorded in about 9 of these patients and severe disease in one. In about 11 COVID-19 convalescent patients and 4 infection-naive healthy vaccine recipients, the spike-specific CD4+ TCR repertoire before mRNA vaccination was compared with the repertoire after mRNA vaccination. Post-COVID blood samples were collected from convalescent patients a median of roughly 100 days after diagnosis, with a range of about 30 to 170 days. The convalescent cohort comprised six males and four females, including two Hispanic individuals, seven Caucasians, two Asians and one multiracial person. For stimulating the cultures, overlapping spike peptide pools were used, derived from SARS-CoV-2 as well as from the common cold coronaviruses HCoV-NL63, HCoV-OC43 and HCoV-229E. Participants got two doses of the Pfizer-BioNTech BNT162b2 vaccine (n=8) or two doses of the Moderna mRNA-1273 vaccine (n=2). Post-vaccine blood samples were collected a median of 72 days after the second vaccine dose, ranging from about 12 to 241 days. In control cultures, a CEFX viral epitope pool was used as positive control, an HIV-1 Nef peptide pool was used as negative control, or no peptide was added.

General conclusions and limits of the study: Of the vaccine-specific clones found in convalescent patients, nearly all (304 of 307) were mono-reactive for SARS-CoV-2 spike instead of being cross-reactive with common cold coronaviruses. Although the median number of SARS-CoV-2-reactive clonotypes went up from roughly 22 after infection to 35 to 40 after vaccination, the increase was not significant. In convalescent patients, a median about 86% of post-vaccine SARS-CoV-2-reactive clones were detected only after vaccination, and vaccine-specific priming was suggested by this finding. The number of convalescent patients in the study was relatively small, and the study did not examine early timepoints following natural infection.

Library generation was performed with PCR. TCR sequencing of DNA from cultured CD4+ T cells used the Oncomine TCR Beta short-read assay at the Johns Hopkins FTIC core. The QIAamp micro DNA kit was used to extract genomic DNA from the cultured CD4+ T cells. Oncomine TCR Beta libraries from cultured CD4+ T cells were pooled using unique dual indexes and sequenced on an Illumina iSeq 100. Processing in the source paper ran as follows. Non-productive sequences were removed, and CDR3s that did not start with C, did not end with F or W, or were shorter than 7 amino acids were discarded. Antigen-specific clonotypes were identified with the MANAFEST web application by comparing peptide-stimulated wells with reference and other culture wells. For a clone to be called positive, the clone needed an FDR below 0.05, an odds ratio above 5, and a productive frequency above 0.1% in at least two of three replicate wells. A clonotype was classed as cross-reactive if the clonotype showed significant expansion both in SARS-CoV-2 spike wells and in at least one common cold coronavirus spike condition. Levenshtein distances (stringdist) and unrooted phylogenetic trees (ape) in R version 3.6.1 were used to assess CDR3 homology. The public reads were reanalyzed by TCRdb: fastp trimming at Q25, MiXCR alignment, in-frame beta chains only. Duplicate CDR3 protein sequences are folded into a single record with the most common DNA and genes. None of the V and J calls come from the authors' own analysis; TCRdb made them. The sample table shows 20,000 to 30,000 distinct CDR3 sequences, and about 56% are seen once. The leading ten clones occupy 7.8% of the sample.

There are a few counts of this clonotype. The specificity of this receptor is unknown. There are no base qualities to consult, and no much larger clone falls within one base. The treatment or condition label for this specimen denotes: 10-day PBMC culture with coronavirus spike peptide pools or control peptides (ViraFEST assay). The ViraFEST assay, used in the study, expanded antigen-specific T cells with peptide pools and then identified the expanded clonotypes through TCR sequencing. The convalescent patients' positive SARS-CoV-2 PCR tests were from March to December 2020, which was before the Alpha, Beta and Delta variants emerged in the United States. Each well held 2.1 million or so PBMCs cultured in IMDM containing roughly 5% human AB serum and 10 IU/ml IL-2, with roughly 9.2 ug/ml peptide pools added. Half of the culture medium was replaced with fresh IL-2-containing medium on days 3 and 7. Once the cells had been in culture for around ten days, the EasySep CD4+ T cell isolation kit was used to isolate CD4+ T cells by negative selection. Ficoll-Paque Plus gradient centrifugation was used to isolate PBMCs from whole blood, and the isolated PBMCs were then either used fresh or cryopreserved at -140C. Each culture condition was generally run in triplicate wells.

CDR1 SNHLY and CDR2 FYNNEI were looked up in the germline V gene. Clipping removes 5 bases from V and 5 bases from J, with 3 as the unmatched junction base count. From the cysteine up to the phenylalanine, the CDR3 has a length of 13 residues. Kept here is only the CDR3 DNA, which spans 39 bases and is read in frame from base 1. The origin of this receptor is a human donor who had recovered from COVID-19. Sequenced: CD4+ T cells from blood, cultured in vitro. The V and J genes are TRBV2 and TRBJ2-7; TRBD1 lines up with 10 middle nucleotides. The DNA reads TGTGCCAGCAGTCGACAGGGGGCCCACGAGCAGTACTTC. This sequence encodes CASSRQGAHEQYF.